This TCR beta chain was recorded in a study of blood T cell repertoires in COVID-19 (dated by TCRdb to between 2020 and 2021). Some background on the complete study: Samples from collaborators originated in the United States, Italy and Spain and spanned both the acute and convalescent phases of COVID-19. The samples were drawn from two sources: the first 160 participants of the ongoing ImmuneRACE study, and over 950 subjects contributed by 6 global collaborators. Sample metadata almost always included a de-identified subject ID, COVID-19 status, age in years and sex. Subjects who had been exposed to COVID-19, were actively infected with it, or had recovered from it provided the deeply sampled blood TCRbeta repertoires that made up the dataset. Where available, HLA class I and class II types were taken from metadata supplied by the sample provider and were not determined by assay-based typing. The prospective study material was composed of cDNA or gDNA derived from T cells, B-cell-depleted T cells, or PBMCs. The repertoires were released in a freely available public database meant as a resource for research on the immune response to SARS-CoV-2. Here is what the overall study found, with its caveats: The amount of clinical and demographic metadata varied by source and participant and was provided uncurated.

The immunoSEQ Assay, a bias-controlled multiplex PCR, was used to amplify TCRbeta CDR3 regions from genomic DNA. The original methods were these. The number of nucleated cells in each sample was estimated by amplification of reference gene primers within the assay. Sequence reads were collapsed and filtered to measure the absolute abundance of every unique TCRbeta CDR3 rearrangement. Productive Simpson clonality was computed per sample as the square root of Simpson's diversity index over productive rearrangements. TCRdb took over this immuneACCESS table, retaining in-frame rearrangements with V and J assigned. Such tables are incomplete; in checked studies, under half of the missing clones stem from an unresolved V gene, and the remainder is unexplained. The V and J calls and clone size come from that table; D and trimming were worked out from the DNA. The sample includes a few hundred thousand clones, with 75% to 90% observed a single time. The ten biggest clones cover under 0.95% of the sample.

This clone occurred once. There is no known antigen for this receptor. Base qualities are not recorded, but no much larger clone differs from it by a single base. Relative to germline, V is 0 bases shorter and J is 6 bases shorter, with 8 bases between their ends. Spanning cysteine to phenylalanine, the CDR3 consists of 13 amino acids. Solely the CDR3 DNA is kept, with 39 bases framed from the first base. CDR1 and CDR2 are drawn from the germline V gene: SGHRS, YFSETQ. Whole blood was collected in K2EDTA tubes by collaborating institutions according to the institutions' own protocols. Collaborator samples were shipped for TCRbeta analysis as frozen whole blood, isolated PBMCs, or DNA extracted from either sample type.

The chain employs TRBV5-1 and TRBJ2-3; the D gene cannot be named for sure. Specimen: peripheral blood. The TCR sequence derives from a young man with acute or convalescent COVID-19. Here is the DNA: TGCGCCAGCAGCTTGGGTTTATTGGATACGCAGTATTTT. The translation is CASSLGLLDTQYF.